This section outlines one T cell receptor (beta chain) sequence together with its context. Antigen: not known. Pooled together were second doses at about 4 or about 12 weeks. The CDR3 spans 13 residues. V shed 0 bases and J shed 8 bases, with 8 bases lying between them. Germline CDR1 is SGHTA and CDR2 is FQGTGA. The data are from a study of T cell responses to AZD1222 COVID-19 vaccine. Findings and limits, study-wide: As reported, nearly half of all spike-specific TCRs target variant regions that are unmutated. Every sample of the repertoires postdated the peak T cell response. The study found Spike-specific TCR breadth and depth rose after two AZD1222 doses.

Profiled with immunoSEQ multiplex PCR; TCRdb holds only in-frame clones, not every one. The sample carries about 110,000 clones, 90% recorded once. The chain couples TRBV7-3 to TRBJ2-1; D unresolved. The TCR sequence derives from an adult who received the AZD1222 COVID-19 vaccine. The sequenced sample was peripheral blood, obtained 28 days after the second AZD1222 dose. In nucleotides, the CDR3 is TGTGCCAGCAGCTTAACGCTCCTAGATGAGCAGTTCTTC. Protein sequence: CASSLTLLDEQFF. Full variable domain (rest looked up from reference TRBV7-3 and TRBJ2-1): GAGVSQTPSNKVTEKGKYVELRCDPISGHTALYWYRQSLGQGPEFLIYFQGTGAADDSGLPNDRFFAVRPEGSVSTLKIQRTERGDSAVYLCASSLTLLDEQFFGPGTRLTVL.